These 4 T cell receptor beta chains share one sample of origin, sequenced in a study of blood T cell repertoires in COVID-19 (dated by TCRdb to the early 2020s). Library creation used the immunoSEQ multiplex PCR assay. Not all clones reach the TCRdb copy of this immuneACCESS table, which keeps in-frame sequences only. Checked studies attribute under half of the gap to unresolved V genes and leave the rest unexplained. For this sample the table gives hundreds of thousands of clones, of which around 90% were detected only once. The ten largest account for roughly 2.3% of the sample. Sequencing used peripheral blood. The receptors were sampled from a man aged 18 to 30 with active or convalescent COVID-19.

The chain combines TRBV6-2 or TRBV6-3 with TRBJ1-5; unclear D gene. Between the trimmed V and J ends, which lost 2 bases and 7 bases, there was a span of 12 bases. The CDR3 contains 14 residues. The V gene's germline CDR1 is MNHEY and CDR2 SVGEGT. Written as DNA, the CDR3 is TGTGCCAGCAGTTACGCGGCCGCGAGGCAGCCCCAGCATTTT. It codes for CASSYAAARQPQHF.

This chain joins TRBV4-1 and TRBJ2-7, with unresolved D. The CDR3 runs to 15 residues. V lost 0 bases, J lost 4 bases, and 13 bases lay in between. CDR1 and CDR2 from the germline V gene are MGHRA and YSYEKL. The CDR3, as DNA: TGCGCCAGCAGCCAAGAAAGATGGAAAGCGTACGAGCAGTACTTC. As protein: CASSQERWKAYEQYF.

The rearrangement links TRBV12-5 to TRBJ2-5; 7 nucleotides align to TRBD2. Germline V gene sequence: CDR1 LGHNT, CDR2 FRNRAP. The CDR3 totals 15 residues. Trimming cost V 0 bases and J 10 bases; bases outside gene matches: 11. In DNA, the CDR3 is TGTGCTAGTGGTTTGGTACTGGGGAGGGTCCAGAGCCAGTACTTC. It is translated as CASGLVLGRVQSQYF.

The chain links TRBV14 to TRBJ2-1; 11 positions match TRBD2. Looked up from germline, CDR1 is SGHDN and CDR2 is FVKESK. The V segment lost 2 bases and the J segment 7 bases; nucleotides outside the gene matches: 7. This CDR3 is built from 16 residues. Written as DNA, the CDR3 is TGTGCCAGCAGCCAATGGCTAGCGGGGGGATGGAATGAGCAGTTCTTC. The encoded protein is CASSQWLAGGWNEQFF.